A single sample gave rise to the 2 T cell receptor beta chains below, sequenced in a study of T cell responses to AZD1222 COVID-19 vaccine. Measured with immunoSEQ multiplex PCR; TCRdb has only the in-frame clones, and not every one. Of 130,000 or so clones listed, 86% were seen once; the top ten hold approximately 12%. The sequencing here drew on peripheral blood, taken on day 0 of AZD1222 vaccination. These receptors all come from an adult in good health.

The CDR3 spells CASQLGNYNEQFF. CDR3 DNA: TGTGCCAGCCAATTGGGGAATTACAATGAGCAGTTCTTC. The gene calls are TRBV28 and TRBJ2-1, with D uncertain. V shed 8 bases and J shed 4 bases, with 12 bases lying between them. In germline, CDR1 is MDHEN, CDR2 SYDVKM. The CDR3 has 13 residues.

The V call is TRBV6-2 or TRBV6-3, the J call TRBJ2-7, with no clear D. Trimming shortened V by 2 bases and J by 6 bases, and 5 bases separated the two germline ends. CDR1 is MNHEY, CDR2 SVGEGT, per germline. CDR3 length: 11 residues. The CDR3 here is CASSYQFEQYF. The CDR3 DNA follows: TGTGCCAGCAGTTACCAATTCGAGCAGTACTTC.